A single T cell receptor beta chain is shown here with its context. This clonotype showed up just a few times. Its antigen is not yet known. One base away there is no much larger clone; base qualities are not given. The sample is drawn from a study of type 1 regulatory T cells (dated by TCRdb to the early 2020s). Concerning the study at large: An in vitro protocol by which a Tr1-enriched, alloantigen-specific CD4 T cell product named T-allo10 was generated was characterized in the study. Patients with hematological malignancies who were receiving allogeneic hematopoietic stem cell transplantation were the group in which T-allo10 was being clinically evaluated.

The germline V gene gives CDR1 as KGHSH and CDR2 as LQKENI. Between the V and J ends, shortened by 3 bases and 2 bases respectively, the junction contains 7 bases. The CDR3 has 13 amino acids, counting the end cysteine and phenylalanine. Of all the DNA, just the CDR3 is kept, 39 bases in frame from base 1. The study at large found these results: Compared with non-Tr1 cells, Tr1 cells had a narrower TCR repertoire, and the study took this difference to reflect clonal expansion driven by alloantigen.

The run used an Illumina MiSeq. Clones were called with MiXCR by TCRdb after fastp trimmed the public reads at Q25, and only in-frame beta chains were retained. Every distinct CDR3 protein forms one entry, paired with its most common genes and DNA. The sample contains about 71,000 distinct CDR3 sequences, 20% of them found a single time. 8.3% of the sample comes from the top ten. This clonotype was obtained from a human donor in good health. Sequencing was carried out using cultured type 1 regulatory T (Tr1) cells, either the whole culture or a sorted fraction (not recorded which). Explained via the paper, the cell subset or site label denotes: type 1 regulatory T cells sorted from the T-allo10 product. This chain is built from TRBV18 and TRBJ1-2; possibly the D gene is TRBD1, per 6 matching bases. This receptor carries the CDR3 CASSPDRNYGYTF. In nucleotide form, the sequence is TGTGCCAGCTCACCGGACAGAAACTATGGCTACACCTTC.